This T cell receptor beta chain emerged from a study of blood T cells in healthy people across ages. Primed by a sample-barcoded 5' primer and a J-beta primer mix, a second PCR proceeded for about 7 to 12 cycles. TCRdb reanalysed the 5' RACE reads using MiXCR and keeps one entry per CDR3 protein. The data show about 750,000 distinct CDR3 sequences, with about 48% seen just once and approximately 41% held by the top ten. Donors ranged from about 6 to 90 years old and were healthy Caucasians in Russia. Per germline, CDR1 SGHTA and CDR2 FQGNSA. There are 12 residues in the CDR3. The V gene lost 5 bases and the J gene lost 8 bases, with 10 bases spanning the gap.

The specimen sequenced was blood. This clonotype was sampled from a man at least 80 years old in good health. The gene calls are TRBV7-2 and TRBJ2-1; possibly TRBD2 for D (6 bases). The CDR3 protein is CASSLTSYEQFF. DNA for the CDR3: TGTGCCAGCAGCCTGACTAGTTATGAGCAGTTCTTC.